The 27 T cell receptor beta chains listed next were all sequenced from one sample in a study of post-analysis software for immune sequencing data. Study-wide points: Controls had lower frequencies than patients of four or five TRBV segments, which included TRBV5-6, TRBV5-1 and TRBV20-1.

Their antigens remain unidentified. The TCR beta cDNA libraries carried unique molecular identifiers. From the PCR reads, TCRdb called clonotypes with MiXCR, one entry per CDR3 protein. The data contain about 200,000 distinct CDR3 sequences, about 30% of them seen just once; the ten biggest clones take up 3% to 3.5%. Sequencing was carried out using blood. The receptors originated from a girl aged 2-17 years with multiple sclerosis.

V and J are TRBV12-3 or TRBV12-4 and TRBJ2-5; TRBD2 matches at 11 bases. The CDR3 runs 17 residues. Trimming removed 3 bases from V and 4 bases from J; junction bases left unmatched: 10. The CDR3 sequence is CASSFGTSGGEGETQYF. For the CDR3, the DNA is TGTGCCAGCAGTTTCGGGACTAGCGGAGGAGAGGGAGAGACCCAGTACTTC.

The rearrangement uses TRBV20-1 and TRBJ2-7; TRBD2 is a possible D gene (6 bases). Germline V CDR1 and CDR2: DFQATT, SNEGSKA (reference sequence). V was shortened by 6 bases and J by 2 bases, with 17 bases between the two germline ends. The length of the CDR3 is 14 residues. CDR3 amino acids: CSAALAGRPYEQYF. The CDR3 DNA reads TGCAGTGCGGCCCTGGCGGGGCGGCCCTACGAGCAGTACTTC.

This chain links TRBV29-1 with TRBJ1-1; TRBD1 matches 8 bases. J gave up 1 base and V 4 bases, and 11 bases lay outside the gene matches. The CDR3 is 16 amino acids. The germline V gene has CDR1 SQVTM and CDR2 ANQGSEA. CDR3 amino acids: CSVVPKTGVTNTEAFF. In DNA form, the CDR3 reads TGCAGCGTTGTCCCCAAGACAGGGGTTACGAACACTGAAGCTTTCTTT.

Note on this clonotype: With a much larger clone just one base away, this may be a read error. The chain joins TRBV9 to TRBJ2-1; D not resolved. CDR1 is SGDLS and CDR2 is YYNGEE in the germline V gene. The length of the CDR3 is 15 residues. Trimming removed 0 bases at V and 3 bases at J, with 10 bases between. In DNA form, the CDR3 reads TGTGCCAGCAGCGTAGAATGGGGATTCTACAATGAGCAGTTCTTC. Amino acids: CASSVEWGFYNEQFF.

CDR3 in DNA: TGTGCCAGCAGTTTAGATCCGAGCGAAAAACTGTTTTTT. As protein: CASSLDPSEKLFF. The chain combines TRBV12-3 or TRBV12-4 with TRBJ1-4; D gene ambiguous. V gave up 1 base and J gave up 8 bases, with 8 bases separating them. CDR3 size: 13 residues.

This clonotype was observed a few times. The CDR3 coding sequence is TGCGCCAGCAGTGAGTCCGGACTCAATCAGCCCCAGCATTTT. Translated, it gives CASSESGLNQPQHF. The chain links TRBV10-2 to TRBJ1-5; no clear D. Looked up from germline, CDR1 is WSHSY and CDR2 is SAAADI. The length of the CDR3 is 14 residues. V shed 0 bases and J shed 3 bases, with 6 bases lying between them.

This clonotype was observed a few times. The V gene is TRBV5-6, the J gene TRBJ2-2, with D possibly called TRBD1 or TRBD2 (5 bases each). This CDR3 is 11 amino acids long. Germline loops: CDR1 SGHDT, CDR2 YYEEEE. Trimming stripped 4 bases from V and 11 bases from J, with 9 bases between. CDR3 sequence (DNA): TGTGCCAGCAGCAGTGGGGGAGAGCTGTTTTTT. It codes for CASSSGGELFF.

This clonotype was counted once. The junction shows a germline mismatch at one end, possibly a read error. The chain carries TRBV7-9 and TRBJ2-1, with 9 bases identical to TRBD2. The CDR3 loop spans 18 amino acids. Germline CDR1 reads SEHNR; CDR2 reads FQNEAQ (reference sequence). CDR3: CANSLNRVAGEDYNEQFF. For the CDR3, the DNA is TGTGCCAACAGCCTGAATCGGGTAGCGGGAGAGGACTACAATGAGCAGTTCTTC.

This clonotype occurred a few times. This chain links TRBV19 with TRBJ1-2; D remains ambiguous. The CDR3 sequence is 16 residues long. The ends were cut back, 2 bases at V and 1 base at J, with 14 bases in the middle. From germline, CDR1 is LNHDA and CDR2 SQIVND (reference sequence). The CDR3 spells CASSIRQPTINYGYTF. CDR3 nucleotide sequence: TGTGCCAGTAGTATACGCCAACCCACGATTAACTATGGCTACACCTTC.

A single count supports this clonotype. The chain links TRBV6-1 to TRBJ2-5; TRBD2 agrees at 10 bases. This CDR3 region has 16 residues. Germline-derived CDR1 and CDR2 are MNHNS and SASEGT. With 4 bases clipped from V and 11 bases from J, the junction kept 16 bases outside the gene matches. CDR3 residues: CASSAASGRSYNEQYF. The CDR3 nucleotides read TGTGCCAGCAGTGCCGCTAGCGGGAGATCCTACAATGAGCAGTACTTC.

Of note for this clonotype: A clone one base away is much larger, so this may be a read error. The CDR3: CNVEDPEYGYTF. CDR3 DNA sequence: TGCAACGTTGAAGATCCCGAGTATGGCTACACCTTC. The chain employs TRBV29-1 and TRBJ1-2; D is ambiguous. CDR3 length: 12 residues. Germline V gives CDR1 SQVTM, CDR2 ANQGSEA.

The V gene is TRBV6-5, the J gene TRBJ2-3, with 10 bases matching TRBD1. Germline CDR1 and CDR2: MNHEY and SVGAGI. This CDR3 spans 16 amino acids. The V and J ends lost 2 bases and 5 bases, in that order; junction bases with no gene match: 7. The CDR3 DNA sequence: TGTGCCAGCAGTTACCCCCGGGACAGGGGTGGAGATACGCAGTATTTT. As protein: CASSYPRDRGGDTQYF.

This clonotype was picked up many times. V and J are TRBV29-1 and TRBJ2-7, with D unclear. Trimming took 3 bases from V and 3 from J, leaving 18 bases between them. CDR1 and CDR2 (germline): SQVTM, ANQGSEA. CDR3 length: 15 amino acids. The CDR3 DNA sequence: TGCAGCGTTGAGTTGCGGCAGAAAAACGACTACGAGCAGTACTTC. Translation gives CSVELRQKNDYEQYF.

Notes on this clonotype: A much larger clone lies a single base off, so this may be a read error. The rearrangement links TRBV4-1 to TRBJ2-1; tentatively, D is TRBD2 (6 bases). V lost 1 base to trimming and J lost 7 bases, with 17 bases between them. Germline lookup yields CDR1 MGHRA and CDR2 YSYEKL. This CDR3 contains 16 residues. CDR3 loop: CASSQGPGTGENEQFF. The CDR3, as DNA: TGCGCCAGCAGCCAAGGGCCGGGCACGGGGGAAAATGAGCAGTTCTTC.

In this sample, this clonotype turned up a few times. The chain is built from TRBV3-1 and TRBJ2-1, with 14 bases aligning to TRBD2. After removal of 4 bases from V and 3 bases from J, the junction contained 8 bases not matched to a gene. From germline, CDR1 is LGHDT and CDR2 YNNKEL (reference sequence). This CDR3 comprises 18 residues. This chain's CDR3 is CASSRTSGRNLGYNEQFF. The CDR3, as DNA: TGTGCCAGCAGCCGGACTAGCGGGAGGAACTTGGGCTACAATGAGCAGTTCTTC.

This clonotype was detected a few times. The chain links TRBV27 to TRBJ2-1; D assignment may be TRBD1 or TRBD2 (5 bases each). This CDR3 is 15 amino acids long. The germline gives CDR1 MNHEY, CDR2 SMNVEV (reference sequence). Between the trimmed V and J ends, which lost 7 bases and 7 bases, there was a span of 20 bases. The CDR3 is CASIQSPGTLNEQFF. For the CDR3, the DNA is TGTGCCAGCATCCAGTCTCCCGGGACCCTGAATGAGCAGTTCTTC.

This clonotype was observed at least ten times. For the CDR3, the DNA is TGTGCCATCCATTCCGACAGGGATACTGAAGCTTTCTTT. It codes for CAIHSDRDTEAFF. The V and J genes are TRBV10-3 and TRBJ1-1, with 7 bases that match TRBD1. Per the germline V gene, CDR1 is ENHRY and CDR2 is SYGVKD. V was pared by 8 bases and J by 5 bases, with 8 bases of the junction left unmatched. The CDR3 totals 13 residues.

This clonotype has a count of ten or more. The chain combines TRBV6-1 with TRBJ2-5, with D perhaps matching TRBD2 (7 bases). V was shortened by 0 bases and J by 5 bases, with 19 bases between the two germline ends. Germline CDR1 MNHNS, CDR2 SASEGT. The CDR3 is 17 residues long. CDR3 in amino acids: CASSEALGVGGEETQYF. The CDR3 region has the DNA TGTGCCAGCAGTGAAGCGCTGGGGGTAGGGGGGGAGGAGACCCAGTACTTC.

This clonotype has at least ten counts. J is TRBJ2-7 and V is TRBV20-1; D is unclear. CDR3 size: 14 residues. V shed 1 base and J shed 2 bases, with 12 bases lying between them. The germline CDR1 and CDR2 sequences are DFQATT and SNEGSKA (reference sequence). CDR3 protein: CSARGPGDPYEQYF. Written as DNA, the CDR3 is TGCAGTGCTAGAGGTCCAGGCGATCCCTACGAGCAGTACTTC.

This clonotype was picked up many times. The chain combines TRBV24-1 with TRBJ2-7; 8 bases line up with TRBD1. Germline V gene sequence: CDR1 KGHDR, CDR2 SFDVKD. This CDR3 comprises 16 residues. J was trimmed by 3 bases and V by 6 bases; bases with no gene match: 12. CDR3 in amino acids: CATSFPHDRGVYEQYF. Written as DNA, the CDR3 is TGTGCCACCAGTTTCCCCCACGACAGGGGTGTCTACGAGCAGTACTTC.

Concerning this clonotype: A clone one base away is much larger, so this may be a read error. The chain uses TRBV5-1 and TRBJ2-7; D perhaps matches TRBD2 (7 bases). The CDR3 contains 17 residues. CDR1 is SGHRS, CDR2 YFSETQ, per germline. Here the CDR3 DNA reads TGCGCCAACAGCTTGGGGGGGACACCAGTCGGGTCCTACGAGCAGTACTTC. Translating it yields CANSLGGTPVGSYEQYF.

This clonotype was found many times. This chain joins TRBV29-1 and TRBJ2-7; TRBD1 aligns across 9 bases. The germline gives CDR1 SQVTM, CDR2 ANQGSEA. This CDR3 has 14 amino acids. Trimming removed 7 bases from V and 4 bases from J; junction bases left unmatched: 11. The CDR3 DNA is TGCAGCGACCGGGACAGGGAAGAACCATACGAGCAGTACTTC. Protein sequence: CSDRDREEPYEQYF.

This clonotype occurred many times. V and J are TRBV5-1 and TRBJ2-3, with D perhaps given as TRBD1 or TRBD2 (6 bases each). CDR1 is SGHRS and CDR2 is YFSETQ in the germline V gene. The CDR3 spans 12 residues. V lost 1 base to trimming and J lost 12 bases, with 12 bases between them. Here the CDR3 DNA reads TGCGCCAGCAGCTTGTTCCCGGGGGCCCAGTATTTT. Its translation: CASSLFPGAQYF.

The chain joins TRBV5-1 to TRBJ2-5; the match to TRBD1 covers 10 bases. The J call is doubtful: the DNA matches TRBJ2-7 better. The CDR3 runs to 13 residues. The germline V gene has CDR1 SGHRS and CDR2 YFSETQ. CDR3 DNA sequence: TGCGCCAGCAGCTTGGGGGACAGGGGCGAGCAGTACTTC. Protein: CASSLGDRGEQYF.

This clonotype was seen repeatedly, ten times or more. The chain carries TRBV20-1 and TRBJ2-1, with D hard to call. The CDR3 covers 12 residues. Trimming took 7 bases from V and 3 from J, leaving 10 bases between them. Germline lookup yields CDR1 DFQATT and CDR2 SNEGSKA (reference sequence). CDR3 bases: TGCAGTGAAGGATCGGGCTACAATGAGCAGTTCTTC. Translation: CSEGSGYNEQFF.

This clonotype was counted only a few times. The chain links TRBV6-1 to TRBJ2-5; TRBD1 matches at 11 bases. Germline loops: CDR1 MNHNS, CDR2 SASEGT. The CDR3 length is 15 residues. V was clipped by 7 bases and J by 5 bases; unmatched bases: 9. CDR3 bases: TGTGCCAGCACCCGGGACAGGGGGTCGTTCGAGACCCAGTACTTC. It codes for CASTRDRGSFETQYF.

This clonotype has at least ten counts. The chain recombines TRBV11-2 with TRBJ2-4; D unclear. V lost 0 bases to trimming and J lost 3 bases, with 9 bases between them. Germline assignment: CDR1 SGHAT and CDR2 FQNNGV. This CDR3 has 15 residues. The CDR3 sequence: CASSLEGSGKNIQYF. The CDR3 nucleotides are TGTGCCAGCAGCTTAGAGGGCTCCGGCAAAAACATTCAGTACTTC.